This TCR beta chain originates from a study of siplizumab effects on memory and regulatory T cells. The protocol was immunoSEQ multiplex PCR, while the TCRdb copy is restricted to in-frame clones and leaves out a portion. The sample contains around 100,000 clones, 85% to 95% of which appear only once. The germline CDR1 and CDR2 sequences are SGHNT and YYREEE (reference sequence). V was shortened by 4 bases and J by 4 bases, with 18 bases between the two germline ends. CDR3 length equals 16 residues. Findings and caveats of the study: With siplizumab, Treg-derived clones averaged approximately 69% of mappable alloreactive CD4+ clones, versus around 25% in controls. Roughly 75-95% of dividing CD4+ or CD8+ clones were without an attributable naive or memory phenotype. Unstimulated subsets contained matches for only a minor fraction of alloreactive clones.

As regards this clone: Its matching antigen is unknown.

This clonotype was sampled from a human donor in good health. What was sequenced was non-Treg CD4+ T cells sorted from blood. The rearrangement links TRBV5-4 to TRBJ2-1; no clear D gene. CDR3 nucleotides: TGTGCCAGCAGCCGAACCGACCAGCGCGGATACAATGAGCAGTTCTTC. Its translation is CASSRTDQRGYNEQFF. Filled out from reference TRBV5-4 and TRBJ2-1, the complete variable domain reads ETGVTQSPTHLIKTRGQQVTLRCSSQSGHNTVSWYQQALGQGPQFIFQYYREEENGRGNFPPRFSGLQFPNYSSELNVNALELDDSALYLCASSRTDQRGYNEQFFGPGTRLTVL.